These 5 T cell receptor beta chains were all obtained from the same sample, sequenced in a study of blood T cell repertoires in COVID-19. TCRdb's copy holds only in-frame clones and misses some; the assay was immunoSEQ multiplex PCR. Of 450,000 or so clones listed, 75% to 90% are singletons. The sequencing sample was made of peripheral blood. The receptors stem from a woman aged 35 to 49 with COVID-19, enrolled during active disease.

CDR3 protein: CASSPGGTANTEAFF. The CDR3 region has the DNA TGCGCCAGCAGTCCTGGGGGGACAGCGAACACTGAAGCTTTCTTT. J is TRBJ1-1 and V is TRBV5-1; TRBD1 agrees at 7 bases. V shed 5 bases, J shed 1 base, and the junction held 8 bases outside the gene matches. The length of the CDR3 is 15 residues. CDR1 and CDR2 from the germline V gene are SGHRS and YFSETQ.

This chain connects TRBV6-6 to TRBJ2-7; D is perhaps TRBD2 (5 bases). Germline V lookup: CDR1 MNHNY, CDR2 SVGAGI (reference sequence). Trimming took off 0 bases at V and 3 bases at J, with 12 bases between the two ends. The CDR3 is made up of 15 amino acids. This CDR3 reads CASSYSNLRDYEQYF. CDR3 DNA sequence: TGTGCCAGCAGTTACTCCAATTTACGGGACTACGAGCAGTACTTC.

The chain joins TRBV4-2 to TRBJ1-1; no definite D call. Looked up from germline, CDR1 is LGHNA and CDR2 is YNFKEQ. The V end lost 0 bases, the J end lost 1 base, and 6 bases lay between the germline ends. The CDR3 covers 14 residues. This CDR3 is CASSQDLGNTEAFF. In DNA, the CDR3 is TGTGCCAGCAGCCAAGATCTCGGGAACACTGAAGCTTTCTTT.

The J gene is TRBJ1-4, the V gene TRBV28; 7 bases match TRBD1. Per the germline V gene, CDR1 is MDHEN and CDR2 is SYDVKM. V shed 4 bases, J shed 5 bases, and the junction held 10 bases outside the gene matches. CDR3 length equals 16 residues. The CDR3, as DNA: TGTGCCAGCAGTTCGGCATACAGGGGAGGAAATGAAAAACTGTTTTTT. This codes for CASSSAYRGGNEKLFF.

This rearrangement joins TRBV18 to TRBJ2-6, with D hard to call. The CDR3 totals 14 residues. V was clipped by 5 bases and J by 4 bases, with 9 bases between them. Germline-derived CDR1 and CDR2 are KGHSH and LQKENI. The CDR3 sequence is CASSTEYGANVLTF. The CDR3 DNA reads TGTGCCAGCTCAACAGAGTACGGGGCCAACGTCCTGACTTTC. Based on the CDR3 plus reference TRBV18 and TRBJ2-6, the full variable domain is NAGVMQNPRHLVRRRGQEARLRCSPMKGHSHVYWYRQLPEEGLKFMVYLQKENIIDESGMPKERFSAEFPKEGPSILRIQQVVRGDSAAYFCASSTEYGANVLTFGAGSRLTVL.